This T cell receptor beta chain is from a study of blood T cell repertoires in COVID-19. The table came from immunoSEQ multiplex PCR; TCRdb's copy has only in-frame clones and leaves some out. The sample shows a few hundred thousand clones, 85% to 90% of them seen only once. Trimming took off 5 bases at V and 1 base at J, with 20 bases between the two ends. Germline loops: CDR1 SEHNR, CDR2 FQNEAQ (reference sequence). The CDR3 runs to 17 residues. The TCR originated in a woman aged 60-70 years with COVID-19, enrolled during active disease. The sample taken for sequencing was peripheral blood. The chain has TRBV7-9 and TRBJ1-1, with unresolved D. The CDR3 here is CASSPPRRERPNTEAFF. The CDR3 region has the DNA TGTGCCAGCAGCCCGCCTAGGCGCGAGCGACCGAACACTGAAGCTTTCTTT.